The 30 T cell receptor beta chains listed next were all sequenced from one sample in a study of OX40 agonist ivuxolimab in advanced cancers. Profiling relied on immunoSEQ multiplex PCR, and the TCRdb table lists in-frame clones only, not all of them. The table has 75,000 to 90,000 clones, about 90% seen once. Sample: CD4+ or CD8+ T cells sorted from blood, taken in a trial of the OX40 agonist ivuxolimab. The receptors stem from an adult with an advanced solid tumor such as melanoma, head and neck, liver or kidney cancer.

This clone has a handful of counts. The genes are TRBV19 and TRBJ2-7, with TRBD2 identical over 10 bases. This CDR3 spans 17 amino acids. V lost 3 bases to trimming and J lost 2 bases; unmatched junction nucleotides: 10. The germline CDR1 and CDR2 sequences are LNHDA and SQIVND (reference sequence). In DNA form, the CDR3 reads TGTGCCAGTAGTATTCCCCCCCAAAGCGGGAGGGCCTACGAGCAGTACTTC. This gives the protein CASSIPPQSGRAYEQYF.

The CDR3 nucleotides read TGTGCCAGCAGCTCGGGCCCTATTGGGTCACCCCTCCACTTT. Translated: CASSSGPIGSPLHF. The chain is built from TRBV7-9 and TRBJ1-6; D not certain. The V and J ends lost 4 bases and 10 bases respectively, with 14 bases between them. The CDR3 has 14 amino acids. Germline loops: CDR1 SEHNR, CDR2 FQNEAQ (reference sequence).

This chain uses TRBV30 with TRBJ1-6; the match to TRBD1 covers 8 bases. CDR1 and CDR2 from the germline V gene are GTSNPN and SVGIG (reference sequence). V was clipped by 0 bases and J by 7 bases; unmatched bases: 8. This CDR3 spans 16 amino acids. The CDR3: CAWSVSGQGLNSPLHF. DNA of the CDR3: TGTGCCTGGAGTGTATCTGGACAGGGCTTAAATTCACCCCTCCACTTT.

V usage is TRBV6-5 and J usage is TRBJ1-1; weak D call: TRBD1 (5 bases). The CDR3 extends over 15 amino acids. V lost 3 bases, J lost 0 bases, and 11 bases lay in between. Germline V gene data show CDR1 as MNHEY and CDR2 as SVGAGI. The DNA of the CDR3 is TGTGCCAGCAGTTATGGGGCCGGGATGAACACTGAAGCTTTCTTT. Translation gives CASSYGAGMNTEAFF.

CDR3 region: CASSQMTGRWEKLFF. In nucleotides, the CDR3 is TGCGCCAGCAGCCAAATGACAGGGCGATGGGAAAAACTGTTTTTT. V and J are TRBV4-3 and TRBJ1-4; 7 bases match TRBD1. This CDR3 contains 15 residues. CDR1 and CDR2 (germline): LGHNA, YSLEER. Losses at the gene ends were 2 bases for V and 8 bases for J; bases not matched to a gene: 8.

V and J are TRBV10-3 and TRBJ2-2; TRBD2 matches 7 bases. This CDR3 contains 14 residues. The junction had 6 bases not matched to a gene; V was cut back by 8 bases and J by 3 bases. Germline CDR1 ENHRY, CDR2 SYGVKD. The CDR3 coding sequence is TGTGCCATCCAACTAGCGTCGGACACCGGGGAGCTGTTTTTT. Its protein product is CAIQLASDTGELFF.

The chain uses TRBV28 and TRBJ1-1; no reliable D call. CDR1 and CDR2 from the germline V gene are MDHEN and SYDVKM. Between the trimmed V and J ends, which lost 1 base and 0 bases, there was a span of 9 bases. There are 15 residues in the CDR3. DNA for the CDR3: TGTGCCAGCAGTTTATACTCAGTCATGAACACTGAAGCTTTCTTT. It is translated as CASSLYSVMNTEAFF.

The J gene is TRBJ2-5, the V gene TRBV4-3, with TRBD1 identical over 7 bases. The CDR3 is made up of 16 amino acids. V gave up 1 base and J gave up 4 bases; unmatched junction bases: 9. Germline-derived CDR1 and CDR2 are LGHNA and YSLEER. The CDR3 DNA reads TGCGCCAGCAGCCAAGGACAGGGAGCTGCGGGAGAGACCCAGTACTTC. Protein sequence: CASSQGQGAAGETQYF.

The chain combines TRBV12-5 with TRBJ2-6; tentative D call: TRBD1 (5 bases). CDR1 LGHNT and CDR2 FRNRAP come from the germline V gene. Trimming left V 5 bases short and J 5 bases short, with 22 bases between. The CDR3 length is 18 residues. The CDR3 sequence is CASGIGTAGQSRANVLTF. CDR3 DNA: TGTGCTAGTGGTATCGGCACTGCAGGACAAAGTCGGGCCAACGTCCTGACTTTC.

V gene TRBV7-2 combines with J gene TRBJ2-3; 8 bases agree with TRBD2. J gave up 4 bases and V 3 bases, and 6 bases lay outside the gene matches. CDR3 length: 15 amino acids. Germline V lookup: CDR1 SGHTA, CDR2 FQGNSA. CDR3 sequence reads: CASSFSSGSPDTQYF. DNA of the CDR3: TGTGCCAGCAGCTTTTCCAGCGGGAGCCCAGATACGCAGTATTTT.

The chain carries TRBV11-3 and TRBJ2-7, with 7 bases fitting TRBD2. Germline CDR1 reads SGHNT; CDR2 reads YENEEA. V lost 3 bases, J lost 0 bases, and 5 bases stayed unmatched. CDR3 length equals 15 residues. CDR3 nucleotide sequence: TGTGCCAGCAGCTTTTCGGGAGGCGGCTCCTACGAGCAGTACTTC. Its protein is CASSFSGGGSYEQYF.

The count of this clone is one. The V and J genes are TRBV4-1 and TRBJ2-7; no definite D call. This CDR3 has 15 amino acids. Trimming took off 1 base at V and 0 bases at J, with 10 bases between the two ends. Germline V gives CDR1 MGHRA, CDR2 YSYEKL. In DNA form, the CDR3 reads TGCGCCAGCAGCCAAGCCACTGCCGGCTCCTACGAGCAGTACTTC. It codes for CASSQATAGSYEQYF.

The J gene is TRBJ1-5, the V gene TRBV5-6; 10 bases match TRBD1. CDR1 and CDR2 from the germline V gene are SGHDT and YYEEEE. CDR3 length: 15 residues. V was clipped by 3 bases and J by 4 bases; unmatched bases: 4. CDR3 DNA: TGTGCCAGCAGCTCGGGACAGGGGATAAATCAGCCCCAGCATTTT. Protein product: CASSSGQGINQPQHF.

This clone was counted once. This chain uses TRBV5-1 with TRBJ2-5; D may be TRBD1 (6 bases). Trimming removed 0 bases from V and 5 bases from J, with 17 bases in between. Germline V CDR1 and CDR2: SGHRS, YFSETQ. The CDR3 sequence is 16 residues long. The CDR3 coding sequence is TGCGCCAGCAGCTTGGGCCCCCAGGGGAGAGGGGAGACCCAGTACTTC. It specifies CASSLGPQGRGETQYF.

The chain links TRBV5-4 to TRBJ2-5; weak D call: TRBD2 (6 bases). V lost 4 bases, J lost 2 bases, and 12 bases lay in between. Germline CDR1 and CDR2: SGHNT and YYREEE (reference sequence). CDR3 length: 14 amino acids. The CDR3 is CASSAGRQQETQYF. For the CDR3, the DNA is TGTGCCAGCAGCGCGGGACGGCAACAAGAGACCCAGTACTTC.

The CDR3 nucleotides are TGTGCCAGCTCACCCCAGGACACCACGAACACTGAAGCTTTCTTT. Protein product: CASSPQDTTNTEAFF. The chain couples TRBV18 to TRBJ1-1, with D possibly matching TRBD1 (5 bases). The CDR3 has 15 residues. CDR1 and CDR2 from the germline V gene are KGHSH and LQKENI. Trimming shortened V by 3 bases and J by 1 base, and 12 bases separated the two germline ends.

J is TRBJ1-5 and V is TRBV5-1; D remains ambiguous. V lost 3 bases and J 8 bases, leaving 15 bases between the germline ends. CDR1 SGHRS and CDR2 YFSETQ come from the germline V gene. The CDR3 is 14 amino acids. The CDR3 sequence: CASSSGLSREPQHF. CDR3 coding DNA: TGCGCCAGCAGCTCGGGTCTATCAAGGGAGCCCCAGCATTTT.

V is TRBV30 and J is TRBJ1-2; D is ambiguous. The CDR3 runs 12 residues. V was trimmed by 2 bases and J by 5 bases, leaving 9 bases between them. Germline V gene lookup returns CDR1 GTSNPN and CDR2 SVGIG (reference sequence). CDR3 residues: CAWSTLSYGYTF. The CDR3 bases are TGTGCCTGGAGTACCCTGTCTTATGGCTACACCTTC.

The V and J genes are TRBV10-3 and TRBJ1-1; D not certain. Germline lookup yields CDR1 ENHRY and CDR2 SYGVKD. The CDR3 is made up of 11 amino acids. V was cut by 10 bases and J by 1 base, with 7 bases left in between. CDR3 in DNA: TGTGCCACTTATGGGAACACTGAAGCTTTCTTT. This translates into CATYGNTEAFF.

V and J are TRBV29-1 and TRBJ2-5, with 7 bases fitting TRBD2. Germline V gene sequence: CDR1 SQVTM, CDR2 ANQGSEA. The length of the CDR3 is 16 residues. With V trimmed by 7 bases and J by 4 bases, 18 bases remained unmatched. CDR3 sequence (DNA): TGCAGCGCCGTAGCCCTTTGGGCGGGGAGGGCAGAGACCCAGTACTTC. Its protein product is CSAVALWAGRAETQYF.

V usage is TRBV5-4 and J usage is TRBJ2-3; 10 nucleotides match TRBD2. V dropped 0 bases and J dropped 5; count of bases not matched to a gene: 6. The CDR3 is 16 residues long. Germline-derived CDR1 and CDR2 are SGHNT and YYREEE (reference sequence). The CDR3 nucleotides read TGTGCCAGCAGCTTGGCTAGCGGGAGATCAGTAGATACGCAGTATTTT. Protein: CASSLASGRSVDTQYF.

V is TRBV6-9 and J is TRBJ2-7, with a tentative D call TRBD1 (5 bases). V shed 4 bases and J shed 1 base, with 14 bases lying between them. This CDR3 comprises 15 residues. Per the germline V gene, CDR1 is MNHGY and CDR2 is SVAAGI. The CDR3 loop is CASSWGSSPSYEQYF. CDR3 bases: TGTGCCAGCAGTTGGGGCAGCTCTCCTTCCTACGAGCAGTACTTC.

The CDR3 DNA reads as TGTGCCAGCAGCTTAATGGAAAACACCGGGGAGCTGTTTTTT. Translating it yields CASSLMENTGELFF. The chain uses TRBV7-3 and TRBJ2-2, with no clear D. The germline CDR1 and CDR2 sequences are SGHTA and FQGTGA. This CDR3 region has 14 residues. The V and J ends lost 1 base and 2 bases respectively, with 5 bases between them.

The chain uses TRBV2 and TRBJ1-2; D ambiguous. The germline CDR1 and CDR2 sequences are SNHLY and FYNNEI. The CDR3 loop spans 12 amino acids. With 2 bases removed from V and 4 bases from J, the gap between germline ends came to 5 bases. The CDR3 DNA sequence: TGTGCCAGCAGTGAAAACAGCTATGGCTACACCTTC. It is translated as CASSENSYGYTF.

The gene calls are TRBV6-5 and TRBJ2-3; D ambiguous. The CDR3 consists of 15 residues. Germline-derived CDR1 and CDR2 are MNHEY and SVGAGI. V was trimmed by 0 bases and J by 1 base, leaving 8 bases between them. CDR3 region: CASSYSRQGTDTQYF. CDR3 nucleotide sequence: TGTGCCAGCAGTTACTCCCGGCAGGGCACAGATACGCAGTATTTT.

The V gene is TRBV28, the J gene TRBJ1-4, with 10 bases lining up with TRBD1. Losses at the gene ends were 5 bases for V and 2 bases for J; bases not matched to a gene: 8. This CDR3 has 17 residues. Germline V lookup: CDR1 MDHEN, CDR2 SYDVKM. The CDR3, as DNA: TGTGCCAGCAGTCCGCCGGGACAGGGGTGGACTAATGAAAAACTGTTTTTT. Its protein is CASSPPGQGWTNEKLFF.

This clone has only one observation. The J gene is TRBJ1-2, the V gene TRBV2, with a tentative D call TRBD1 (6 bases). Germline lookup yields CDR1 SNHLY and CDR2 FYNNEI. The V end lost 2 bases, the J end lost 6 bases, and 16 bases lay between the germline ends. The CDR3 extends over 15 amino acids. The chain's CDR3 is CASSETATGQDGYTF. The DNA for the CDR3 is TGTGCCAGCAGTGAAACGGCGACAGGCCAGGATGGCTACACCTTC.

In this sample, this clone turned up once. The chain recombines TRBV30 with TRBJ1-4; TRBD1 matches 9 bases. The CDR3 has 14 residues. The junction had 8 bases not matched to a gene; V was cut back by 4 bases and J by 8 bases. The germline gives CDR1 GTSNPN, CDR2 SVGIG (reference sequence). The CDR3 DNA sequence: TGTGCCTGGACTCGGACAGGGGTTCGGGAAAAACTGTTTTTT. This gives the protein CAWTRTGVREKLFF.

This chain links TRBV7-9 with TRBJ2-3, with 7 bases matching TRBD2. In germline, CDR1 is SEHNR, CDR2 FQNEAQ (reference sequence). The junction had 17 bases not matched to a gene; V was cut back by 5 bases and J by 3 bases. This CDR3 is 18 amino acids long. Here the CDR3 reads CASSDRALGGAWTDTQYF. The CDR3 bases are TGTGCCAGCAGCGATCGAGCTTTGGGAGGGGCGTGGACAGATACGCAGTATTTT. Supplemented by reference TRBV7-9 and TRBJ2-3, the full variable domain reads DTGVSQNPRHKITKRGQNVTFRCDPISEHNRLYWYRQTLGQGPEFLTYFQNEAQLEKSRLLSDRFSAERPKGSFSTLEIQRTEQGDSAMYLCASSDRALGGAWTDTQYFGPGTRLTVL.

V and J are TRBV30 and TRBJ1-4; TRBD1 matches at 9 bases. The V gene end was trimmed by 2 bases and the J gene end by 2 bases; junction bases not matched to a gene: 3. From germline, CDR1 is GTSNPN and CDR2 SVGIG (reference sequence). The CDR3 extends over 15 amino acids. The CDR3 DNA reads TGTGCCTGGAGTTCCGACAGGGGGACTAATGAAAAACTGTTTTTT. This gives the protein CAWSSDRGTNEKLFF.